This entry describes one T cell receptor beta chain. Its target is unknown. This sample stems from a study of shared clonotypes between healthy human individuals. Study as a whole: There were three CD4 naive, three CD4 memory, two CD8 naive and one CD8 memory plates per donor. Study-wide findings and caveats: Memory subsets generally showed lower estimated richness than naive subsets. Clonotypes shared by all four donors outscored non-shared clonotypes in generation probability.

The donors were adults (healthy and HIV-negative) with no recent acute infections or vaccinations. The repertoire was sequenced with immunoSEQ multiplex PCR; TCRdb's copy has only in-frame clones and lacks some. Of about 1.5 million clones detected, approximately 96% appear once; the ten largest clones hold about 1%. Germline loops: CDR1 MGHDK, CDR2 SYGVNS. Trimming shortened V by 3 bases and J by 8 bases, and 10 bases separated the two germline ends. The CDR3 is made up of 12 amino acids. The V and J genes are TRBV25-1 and TRBJ1-2, with D hard to call. The clonotype comes from a man under 40 in good health. The source material was naive CD4+ T cells sorted from blood. Subset of the sample: CD45RA+ positively selected. The CDR3 region has the DNA TGTGCCAGCAGTGACCTACTGAAAGGCTACACCTTC. It translates to CASSDLLKGYTF.